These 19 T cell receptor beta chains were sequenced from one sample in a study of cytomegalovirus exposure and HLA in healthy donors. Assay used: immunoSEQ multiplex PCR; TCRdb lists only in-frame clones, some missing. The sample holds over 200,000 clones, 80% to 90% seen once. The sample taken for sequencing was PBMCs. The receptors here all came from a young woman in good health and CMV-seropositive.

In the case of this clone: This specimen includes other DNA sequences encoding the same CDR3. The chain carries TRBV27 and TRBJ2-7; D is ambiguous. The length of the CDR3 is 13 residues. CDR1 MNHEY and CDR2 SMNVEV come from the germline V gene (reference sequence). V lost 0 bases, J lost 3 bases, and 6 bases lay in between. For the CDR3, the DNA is TGTGCCAGCAGTTTATCCAACAGCTACGAGCAGTACTTC. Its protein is CASSLSNSYEQYF.

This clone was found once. CDR3 bases: TGTGCCAGCAGCTTGTCTCCGCAGCAGCCCCAGCATTTT. This translates into CASSLSPQQPQHF. The V call is TRBV5-6, the J call TRBJ1-5; D gene ambiguous. This CDR3 has 13 amino acids. Between the trimmed V and J ends, which lost 1 base and 7 bases, there was a span of 9 bases. Germline V CDR1 and CDR2: SGHDT, YYEEEE.

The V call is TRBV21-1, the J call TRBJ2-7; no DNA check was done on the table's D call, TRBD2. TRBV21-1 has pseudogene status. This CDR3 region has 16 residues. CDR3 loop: CASSKHTCRGEYEQYF. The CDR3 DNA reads TGTGCCAGCAGCAAGCATACTTGTCGCGGGGAATACGAGCAGTACTTC.

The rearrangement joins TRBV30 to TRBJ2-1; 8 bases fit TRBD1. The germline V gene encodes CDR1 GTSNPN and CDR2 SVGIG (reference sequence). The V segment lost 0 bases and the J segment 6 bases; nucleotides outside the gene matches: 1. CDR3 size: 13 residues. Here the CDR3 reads CAWSVTGGNEQFF. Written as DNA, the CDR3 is TGTGCCTGGAGTGTAACAGGGGGCAATGAGCAGTTCTTC.

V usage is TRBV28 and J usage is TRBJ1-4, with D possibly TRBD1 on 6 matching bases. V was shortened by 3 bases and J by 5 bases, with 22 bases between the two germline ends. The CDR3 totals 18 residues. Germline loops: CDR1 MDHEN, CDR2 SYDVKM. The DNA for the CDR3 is TGTGCCAGCAGTTTTCTCCGAGCTGTGACAGGTACCAATGAAAAACTGTTTTTT. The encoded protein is CASSFLRAVTGTNEKLFF.

CDR3 nucleotide sequence: TGTGCCAGCAGGAGAACTAGTGGAACTAACCAAGAGACCCAGTACTTC. This sequence encodes CASRRTSGTNQETQYF. The chain combines TRBV5-4 with TRBJ2-5, with D possibly being TRBD2 (5 bases). The CDR3 covers 16 residues. Deletions cut 5 bases from V and 0 bases from J, with 17 bases between. The germline V gene encodes CDR1 SGHNT and CDR2 YYREEE (reference sequence). Full variable domain (rest looked up from reference TRBV5-4 and TRBJ2-5): ETGVTQSPTHLIKTRGQQVTLRCSSQSGHNTVSWYQQALGQGPQFIFQYYREEENGRGNFPPRFSGLQFPNYSSELNVNALELDDSALYLCASRRTSGTNQETQYFGPGTRLLVL.

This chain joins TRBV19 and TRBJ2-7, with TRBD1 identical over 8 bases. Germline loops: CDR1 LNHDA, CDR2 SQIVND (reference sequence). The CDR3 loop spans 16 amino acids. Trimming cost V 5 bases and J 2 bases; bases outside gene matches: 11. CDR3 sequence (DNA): TGTGCCAGTAGTCCGACCCCAGGGGGCAGGACCTACGAGCAGTACTTC. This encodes CASSPTPGGRTYEQYF.

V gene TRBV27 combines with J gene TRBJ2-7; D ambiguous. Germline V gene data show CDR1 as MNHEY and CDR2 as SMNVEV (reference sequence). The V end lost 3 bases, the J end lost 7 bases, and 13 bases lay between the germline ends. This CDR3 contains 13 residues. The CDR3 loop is CASSLLFDGEQYF. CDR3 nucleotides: TGTGCCAGCAGTTTGTTATTCGACGGGGAGCAGTACTTC.

DNA of the CDR3: TGTGCCAGCAGCAGGACAGGAGAGAACACTGAAGCTTTCTTT. Amino acids: CASSRTGENTEAFF. The chain combines TRBV5-4 with TRBJ1-1; TRBD1 aligns across 7 bases. The V segment lost 4 bases and the J segment 1 base; nucleotides outside the gene matches: 4. Germline CDR1 reads SGHNT; CDR2 reads YYREEE (reference sequence). The length of the CDR3 is 14 residues.

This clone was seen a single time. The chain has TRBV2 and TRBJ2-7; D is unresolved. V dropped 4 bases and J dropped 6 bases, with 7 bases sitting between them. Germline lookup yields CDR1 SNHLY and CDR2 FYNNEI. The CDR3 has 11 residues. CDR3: CASSVLAEQYF. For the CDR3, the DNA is TGTGCCAGCAGTGTTCTGGCCGAGCAGTACTTC.

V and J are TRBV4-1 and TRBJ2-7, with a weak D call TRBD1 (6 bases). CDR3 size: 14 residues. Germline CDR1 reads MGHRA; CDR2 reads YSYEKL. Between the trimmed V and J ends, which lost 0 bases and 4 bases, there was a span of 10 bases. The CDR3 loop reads CASSQDRGAYEQYF. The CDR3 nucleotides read TGCGCCAGCAGCCAAGACAGGGGCGCTTACGAGCAGTACTTC.

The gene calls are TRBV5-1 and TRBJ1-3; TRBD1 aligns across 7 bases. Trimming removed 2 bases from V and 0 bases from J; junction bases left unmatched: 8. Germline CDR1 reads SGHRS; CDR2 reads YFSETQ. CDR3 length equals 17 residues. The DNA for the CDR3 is TGCGCCAGCAGCTTTGGGGGACAGCCGAGCTCTGGAAACACCATATATTTT. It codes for CASSFGGQPSSGNTIYF.

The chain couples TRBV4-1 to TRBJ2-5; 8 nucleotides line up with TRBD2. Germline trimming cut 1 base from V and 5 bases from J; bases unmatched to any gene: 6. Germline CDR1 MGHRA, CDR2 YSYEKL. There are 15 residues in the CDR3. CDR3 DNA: TGCGCCAGCAGCCAAGGCACGGGAGGGGGGGAGACCCAGTACTTC. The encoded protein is CASSQGTGGGETQYF.

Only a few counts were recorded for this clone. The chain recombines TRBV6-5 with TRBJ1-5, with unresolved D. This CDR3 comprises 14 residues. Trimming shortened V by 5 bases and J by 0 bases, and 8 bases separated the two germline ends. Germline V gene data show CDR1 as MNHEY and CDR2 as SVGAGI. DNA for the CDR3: TGTGCCAGCAGTACCGGGTTTAGCAATCAGCCCCAGCATTTT. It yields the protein CASSTGFSNQPQHF.

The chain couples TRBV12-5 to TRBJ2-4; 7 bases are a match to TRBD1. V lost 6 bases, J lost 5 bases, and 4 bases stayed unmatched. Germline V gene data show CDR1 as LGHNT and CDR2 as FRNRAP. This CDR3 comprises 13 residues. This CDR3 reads CASGPGTENIQYF. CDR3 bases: TGTGCTAGTGGCCCGGGGACAGAAAACATTCAGTACTTC.

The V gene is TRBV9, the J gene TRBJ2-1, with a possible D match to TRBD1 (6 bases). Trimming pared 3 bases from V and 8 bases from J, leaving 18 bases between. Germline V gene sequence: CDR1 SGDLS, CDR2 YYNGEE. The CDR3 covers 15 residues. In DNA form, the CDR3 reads TGTGCCAGCAGCGAAGCTAGACAGGCTCGAGATGAGCAGTTCTTC. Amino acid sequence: CASSEARQARDEQFF.

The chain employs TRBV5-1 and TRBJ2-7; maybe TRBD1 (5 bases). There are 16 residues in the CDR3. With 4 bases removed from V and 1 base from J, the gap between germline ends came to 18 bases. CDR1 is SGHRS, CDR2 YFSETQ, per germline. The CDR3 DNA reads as TGCGCCAGCAGCAACCCCATCCTGACAGAGTCCTACGAGCAGTACTTC. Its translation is CASSNPILTESYEQYF. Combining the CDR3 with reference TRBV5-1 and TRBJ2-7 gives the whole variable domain KAGVTQTPRYLIKTRGQQVTLSCSPISGHRSVSWYQQTPGQGLQFLFEYFSETQRNKGNFPGRFSGRQFSNSRSEMNVSTLELGDSALYLCASSNPILTESYEQYFGPGTRLTVT.

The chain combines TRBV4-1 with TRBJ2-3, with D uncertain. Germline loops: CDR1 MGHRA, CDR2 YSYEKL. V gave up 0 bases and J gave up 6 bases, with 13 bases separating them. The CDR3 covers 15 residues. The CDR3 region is CASSQDLAPSDTQYF. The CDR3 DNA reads TGCGCCAGCAGCCAAGATTTGGCTCCGTCGGATACGCAGTATTTT.

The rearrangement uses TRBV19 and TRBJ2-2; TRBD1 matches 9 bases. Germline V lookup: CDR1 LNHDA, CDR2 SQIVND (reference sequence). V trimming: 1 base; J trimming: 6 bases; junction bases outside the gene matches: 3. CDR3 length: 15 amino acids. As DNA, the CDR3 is TGTGCCAGTAGTATAGGGTGGGACAGGGCCGGGGAGCTGTTTTTT. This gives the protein CASSIGWDRAGELFF.